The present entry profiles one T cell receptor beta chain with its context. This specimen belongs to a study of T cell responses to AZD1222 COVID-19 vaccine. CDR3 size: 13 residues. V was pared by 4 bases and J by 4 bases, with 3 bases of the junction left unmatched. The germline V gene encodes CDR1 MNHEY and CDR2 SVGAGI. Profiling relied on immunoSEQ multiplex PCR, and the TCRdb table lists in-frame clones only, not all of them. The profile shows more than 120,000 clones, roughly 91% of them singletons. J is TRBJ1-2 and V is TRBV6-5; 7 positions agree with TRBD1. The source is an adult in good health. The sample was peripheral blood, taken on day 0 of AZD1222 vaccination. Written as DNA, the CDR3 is TGTGCCAGCAGTTCGGGACAGAGCTATGGCTACACCTTC. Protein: CASSSGQSYGYTF.